The next 11 T cell receptor beta chains were all read from a single sample in a study of molecular identifiers for immune sequencing clone quantification. TCRdb re-analysed the PCR reads in MiXCR, keeping a single row per CDR3 protein. This table holds about 640,000 distinct CDR3 sequences, about 20% found once. Source material: naive CD8+ T cells from blood, with Jurkat cell RNA spiked in. Subset: FACS-sorted CD8+CD4-CCR7+CD45RA+ naive T cells. Receptors originate from a human donor in good health. Some libraries in this study had Jurkat cell RNA spiked in.

Turning to this clonotype: The junction differs from germline at one of its ends, possibly a read error. V gene TRBV20-1 combines with J gene TRBJ2-7; tentative D call: TRBD2 (6 bases). The germline gives CDR1 DFQATT, CDR2 SNEGSKA (reference sequence). CDR3 length: 16 residues. CDR3 in DNA: TGCAGTGCTAGAGACCGGGGCGGGACTTCTATTTACGAGCAGTGCTTC. It specifies CSARDRGGTSIYEQCF.

The gene calls are TRBV7-6 and TRBJ1-4; possibly TRBD1 for D (5 bases). V lost 8 bases, J lost 7 bases, and 14 bases lay in between. CDR1 and CDR2 from the germline V gene are SGHVS and FNYEAQ. This CDR3 is 13 amino acids long. The CDR3 here is CASRPGAGEKLFF. As DNA, the CDR3 is TGTGCCAGCCGCCCCGGGGCCGGTGAAAAACTGTTTTTT. Full variable domain (remainder filled in from reference TRBV7-6 and TRBJ1-4): GAGVSQSPRYKVTKRGQDVALRCDPISGHVSLYWYRQALGQGPEFLTYFNYEAQQDKSGLPNDRFSAERPEGSISTLTIQRTEQRDSAMYRCASRPGAGEKLFFGSGTQLSVL.

This clonotype came up once. A junction end diverges from the germline sequence, so it may reflect a read error. The chain couples TRBV2 to TRBJ2-7; D is unclear. This CDR3 is 16 amino acids long. The V gene's germline CDR1 is SNHLY and CDR2 FYNNEI. Here the CDR3 reads CASSGDRRTETYEQHF. The CDR3 DNA reads TGTGCCAGCAGCGGAGATAGGCGGACGGAAACCTACGAGCAGCACTTC. Full variable domain (rest looked up from reference TRBV2 and TRBJ2-7): EPEVTQTPSHQVTQMGQEVILRCVPISNHLYFYWYRQILGQKVEFLVSFYNNEISEKSEIFDDQFSVERPDGSNFTLKIRSTKLEDSAMYFCASSGDRRTETYEQHFGPGTRLTVT.

This clonotype was seen many times. The gene calls are TRBV7-6 and TRBJ2-5, with D tentatively TRBD1 (5 bases). V dropped 1 base and J dropped 0 bases, with 6 bases sitting between them. The CDR3 has 14 residues. Per germline, CDR1 SGHVS and CDR2 FNYEAQ. The CDR3 reads CASSLETDQETQYF. CDR3 nucleotides: TGTGCCAGCAGCTTAGAGACAGACCAAGAGACCCAGTACTTC.

This clonotype was found many times. The chain combines TRBV12-3 or TRBV12-4 with TRBJ2-3; D gene ambiguous. The CDR3 extends over 16 amino acids. V gave up 5 bases and J gave up 6 bases, with 21 bases separating them. The CDR3 spells CASSPPLGPDTDTQYF. The DNA of the CDR3 is TGTGCCAGCAGTCCACCGCTCGGACCTGACACGGATACGCAGTATTTT.

As to this clonotype: The junction and the germline gene differ at one end; a read error may be behind it. The chain combines TRBV2 with TRBJ2-7; 7 positions agree with TRBD1. The CDR3 sequence is 15 residues long. Germline CDR1 and CDR2: SNHLY and FYNNEI. The CDR3, as DNA: TGTGTCAGCAGTGAAGAGGCAGGGGGTTCCTACGAGCAGTACTTC. Translating gives CVSSEEAGGSYEQYF.

In its sample, this clonotype was seen many times. The rearrangement uses TRBV12-3 or TRBV12-4 and TRBJ1-1; possible D gene TRBD1, 5 bases. Trimming left V 2 bases short and J 4 bases short, with 8 bases between. This CDR3 region has 13 residues. CDR3 coding DNA: TGTGCCAGCAGTTTACAGGGTTCCACTGAAGCTTTCTTT. Its protein product is CASSLQGSTEAFF.

This clonotype has a count of ten or more. The chain has TRBV6-2 or TRBV6-3 and TRBJ2-3, with unresolved D. The V and J ends lost 3 bases and 4 bases respectively, with 17 bases between them. The CDR3 is 16 residues long. The germline V gene encodes CDR1 MNHEY and CDR2 SVGEGT. The CDR3 coding sequence is TGTGCCAGCAGTTATAACGCAGGAGCTAAAGCAGATACGCAGTATTTT. This gives the protein CASSYNAGAKADTQYF.

This clonotype has at least ten counts. The chain couples TRBV20-1 to TRBJ2-7, with a tentative D call TRBD1 (5 bases). The CDR3 is made up of 15 amino acids. Trimming stripped 5 bases from V and 3 bases from J, with 20 bases between. Germline CDR1 reads DFQATT; CDR2 reads SNEGSKA (reference sequence). The DNA of the CDR3 is TGCAGTGCTGTTCTGTGGGGCAGTGAGTTCTACGAGCAGTACTTC. It specifies CSAVLWGSEFYEQYF.

This clonotype was detected ten times or more. The chain joins TRBV7-6 to TRBJ1-1, with a weak D call TRBD1 (6 bases). V was shortened by 4 bases and J by 2 bases, with 14 bases between the two germline ends. Germline lookup yields CDR1 SGHVS and CDR2 FNYEAQ. The CDR3 extends over 15 amino acids. The CDR3, as DNA: TGTGCCAGCAGCTCCTCCCCGACAGGTAACACTGAAGCTTTCTTT. Translating it yields CASSSSPTGNTEAFF.

This clonotype showed up just a few times. CDR3 bases: TGTGCCAGCAGTGTGGGGGGCAATCGAAATGAGCAGTTCTTC. Translated: CASSVGGNRNEQFF. This chain links TRBV2 with TRBJ2-1; possibly TRBD1 or TRBD2 for D (6 bases each). Germline values: CDR1 SNHLY, CDR2 FYNNEI. V was pared by 4 bases and J by 7 bases, with 14 bases between. CDR3 length: 14 residues.